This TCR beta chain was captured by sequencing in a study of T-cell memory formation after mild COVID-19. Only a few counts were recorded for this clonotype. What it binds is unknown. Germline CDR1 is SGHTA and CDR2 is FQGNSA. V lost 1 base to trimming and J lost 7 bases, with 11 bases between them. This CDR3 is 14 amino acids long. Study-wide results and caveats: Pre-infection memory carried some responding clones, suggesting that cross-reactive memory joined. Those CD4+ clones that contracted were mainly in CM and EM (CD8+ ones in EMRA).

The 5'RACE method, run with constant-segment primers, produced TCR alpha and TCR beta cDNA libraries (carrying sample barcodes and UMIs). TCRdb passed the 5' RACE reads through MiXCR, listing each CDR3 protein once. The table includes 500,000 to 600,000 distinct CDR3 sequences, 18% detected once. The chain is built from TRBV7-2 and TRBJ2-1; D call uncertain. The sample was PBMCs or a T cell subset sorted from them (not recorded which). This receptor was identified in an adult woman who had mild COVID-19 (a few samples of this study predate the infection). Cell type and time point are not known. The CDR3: CASSLGGPRNEQFF. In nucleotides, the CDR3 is TGTGCCAGCAGCTTAGGGGGTCCCCGGAATGAGCAGTTCTTC.